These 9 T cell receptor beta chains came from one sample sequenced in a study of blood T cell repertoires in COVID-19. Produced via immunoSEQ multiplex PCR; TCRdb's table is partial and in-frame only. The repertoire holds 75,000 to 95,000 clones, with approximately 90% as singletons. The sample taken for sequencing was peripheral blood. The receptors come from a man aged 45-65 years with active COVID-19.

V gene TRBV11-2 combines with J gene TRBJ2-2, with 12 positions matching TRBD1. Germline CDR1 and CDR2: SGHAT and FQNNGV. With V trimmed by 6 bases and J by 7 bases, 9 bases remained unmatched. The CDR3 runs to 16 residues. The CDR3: CASRRAGTGGVGELFF. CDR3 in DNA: TGTGCCAGCAGGCGCGCCGGGACAGGGGGCGTCGGGGAGCTGTTTTTT.

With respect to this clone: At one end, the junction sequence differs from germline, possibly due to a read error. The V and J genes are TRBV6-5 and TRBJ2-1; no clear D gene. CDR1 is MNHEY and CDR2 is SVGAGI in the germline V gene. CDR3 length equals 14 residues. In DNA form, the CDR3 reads TGTGCCAGCACTTACTCCAGCTCCTACAATGAGCAGTTCTTC. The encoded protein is CASTYSSSYNEQFF.

The CDR3 nucleotides are TGTGCCAGCAGTTATTCCGCGGTGGGGGGATCTGCAGATACGCAGTATTTT. Amino acid sequence: CASSYSAVGGSADTQYF. The chain has TRBV6-2 or TRBV6-3 and TRBJ2-3, with a weak D call TRBD2 (6 bases). Germline V CDR1 and CDR2: MNHEY, SVGEGT. The V gene lost 3 bases and the J gene lost 4 bases, with 20 bases spanning the gap. The CDR3 has 17 amino acids.

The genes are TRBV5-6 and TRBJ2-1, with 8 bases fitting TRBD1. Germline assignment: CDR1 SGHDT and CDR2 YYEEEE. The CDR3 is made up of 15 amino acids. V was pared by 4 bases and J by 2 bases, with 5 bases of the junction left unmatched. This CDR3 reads CASSRWTGTYNEQFF. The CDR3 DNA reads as TGTGCCAGCAGCCGGTGGACAGGGACCTACAATGAGCAGTTCTTC.

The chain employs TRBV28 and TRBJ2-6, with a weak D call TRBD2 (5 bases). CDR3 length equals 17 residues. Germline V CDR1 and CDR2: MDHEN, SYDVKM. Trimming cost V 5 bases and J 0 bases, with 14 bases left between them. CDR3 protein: CASSPSRGSSGANVLTF. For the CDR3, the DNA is TGTGCCAGCAGTCCCTCCCGGGGAAGCTCTGGGGCCAACGTCCTGACTTTC. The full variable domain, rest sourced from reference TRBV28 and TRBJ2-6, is DVKVTQSSRYLVKRTGEKVFLECVQDMDHENMFWYRQDPGLGLRLIYFSYDVKMKEKGDIPEGYSVSREKKERFSLILESASTNQTSMYLCASSPSRGSSGANVLTFGAGSRLTVL.

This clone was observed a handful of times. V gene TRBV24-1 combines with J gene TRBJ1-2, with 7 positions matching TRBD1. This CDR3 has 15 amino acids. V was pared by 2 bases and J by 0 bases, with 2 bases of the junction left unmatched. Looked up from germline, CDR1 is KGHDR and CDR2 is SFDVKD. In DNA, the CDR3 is TGTGCCACCAGTGATTCCGGGACAGCTAACTATGGCTACACCTTC. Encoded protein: CATSDSGTANYGYTF.

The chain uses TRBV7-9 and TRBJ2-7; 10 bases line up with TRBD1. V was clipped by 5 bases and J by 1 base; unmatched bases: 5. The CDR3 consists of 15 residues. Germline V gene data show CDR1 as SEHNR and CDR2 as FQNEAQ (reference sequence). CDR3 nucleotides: TGTGCCAGCAGCGCCCGGGACAGGGGTTCCTACGAGCAGTACTTC. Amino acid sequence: CASSARDRGSYEQYF.

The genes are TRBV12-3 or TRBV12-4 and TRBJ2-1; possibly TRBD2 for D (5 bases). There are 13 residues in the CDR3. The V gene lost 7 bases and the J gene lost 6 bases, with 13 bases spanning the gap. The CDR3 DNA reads TGTGCCAGCATGAATTTGGCGGGCAATGAGCAGTTCTTC. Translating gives CASMNLAGNEQFF.

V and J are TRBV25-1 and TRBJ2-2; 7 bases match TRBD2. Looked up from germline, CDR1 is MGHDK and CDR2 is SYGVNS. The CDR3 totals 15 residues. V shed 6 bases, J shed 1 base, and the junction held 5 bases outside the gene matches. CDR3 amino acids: CASRVAGENTGELFF. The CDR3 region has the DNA TGTGCCAGCAGAGTAGCGGGCGAGAACACCGGGGAGCTGTTTTTT.